A selection of T cell receptor beta chains follows, all from one sample in a study of identical twins. TCRdb re-called the 5' RACE reads through MiXCR, storing one row per CDR3 protein. This sample has some 1,700,000 distinct CDR3 sequences, with roughly a third found just once. Sample: cord blood. Receptor source: a newborn girl in good health. CDR3s include the opening cysteine and the closing phenylalanine or tryptophan. A D gene is named only where the DNA matches it firmly. Clone size is given for some rows only: seen once, a few or many times, or a class if the clone is expanded.

TRBV12-3/TRBV12-4	few	TRBJ2-5	NA	CASSLPPPETQYF	TGTGCCAGCAGTTTACCGCCACCGGAGACCCAGTACTTC
TRBV25-1	NA	TRBJ2-7	NA	CASSEYTAVGAQYF	TGTGCCAGCAGTGAATATACGGCGGTCGGGGCGCAGTACTTC
TRBV11-2	NA	TRBJ2-3	NA	CASSGNGGEGDTQYF	TGTGCCAGCAGCGGGAACGGGGGAGAGGGAGATACGCAGTATTTT
TRBV11-1	NA	TRBJ2-2	NA	CASSLAGGHTGELFF	TGTGCCAGCAGCTTAGCGGGGGGGCACACCGGGGAGCTGTTTTTT
TRBV28	NA	TRBJ2-6	NA	CASSLEVLSGANVLTF	TGTGCCAGCAGTTTGGAAGTCCTCTCTGGGGCCAACGTCCTGACTTTC
TRBV5-1	few	TRBJ2-3	NA	CASSRNPGAADTQYF	TGCGCCAGCAGCCGGAATCCGGGGGCCGCAGATACGCAGTATTTT
TRBV30	NA	TRBJ2-1	TRBD2	CAWSPGTSDNEQFF	TGTGCCTGGAGTCCCGGGACTAGTGACAATGAGCAGTTCTTC
TRBV2	few	TRBJ2-6	TRBD1	CASHRTGGFSGANVLTF	TGTGCCAGCCATAGGACAGGCGGGTTTTCTGGGGCCAACGTCCTGACTTTC
TRBV29-1	many	TRBJ2-7	NA	CSLGPSGEQYF	TGCAGCCTCGGGCCCTCCGGCGAGCAGTACTTC
TRBV4-2	few	TRBJ1-2	TRBD1	CASSQAGTAYGYTF	TGTGCCAGCAGCCAGGCCGGGACAGCCTATGGCTACACCTTC
TRBV20-1	NA	TRBJ2-7	NA	CSARDLALQYF	TGCAGTGCTAGAGATCTAGCCCTACAGTACTTC
TRBV25-1	NA	TRBJ1-1	NA	CASSELWDTEAFF	TGTGCCAGCAGTGAGTTATGGGACACTGAAGCTTTCTTT
TRBV3-1	NA	TRBJ2-5	TRBD2	CASSHGLAGETQYF	TGTGCCAGCAGCCACGGACTAGCTGGCGAGACCCAGTACTTC
TRBV3-1	few	TRBJ2-3	TRBD2	CASSQASGGFTDTQYF	TGTGCCAGCAGCCAAGCTAGCGGGGGGTTCACAGATACGCAGTATTTT
TRBV6-2/TRBV6-3	NA	TRBJ2-5	NA	CASSLYWRQETQYF	TGTGCCAGCAGTTTATACTGGAGACAAGAGACCCAGTACTTC
TRBV12-3/TRBV12-4	NA	TRBJ2-7	NA	CASTPKDSSYNEQYF	TGTGCCAGCACCCCTAAGGACTCTTCCTACAATGAGCAGTACTTC
TRBV6-6	NA	TRBJ1-1	NA	CASSYSVGGATEAFF	TGTGCCAGCAGTTACTCGGTGGGAGGGGCCACTGAAGCTTTCTTT
TRBV20-1	few	TRBJ2-7	NA	CSARDGGPSYEQYF	TGCAGTGCTAGAGATGGCGGGCCCTCCTACGAGCAGTACTTC
TRBV20-1	NA	TRBJ2-1	NA	CSARDSRANEQFF	TGCAGTGCTAGAGACAGCAGGGCTAATGAGCAGTTCTTC
TRBV11-2	NA	TRBJ1-2	TRBD1	CASSPDRVSYYTF	TGTGCCAGCAGCCCCGACAGGGTCAGTTACTACACCTTC
TRBV5-1	NA	TRBJ1-1	TRBD1	CASSPQGQGNTEAFF	TGCGCCAGCAGCCCCCAGGGACAGGGGAACACTGAAGCTTTCTTT
TRBV5-1	few	TRBJ1-4	NA	CASSTDRSSNEKLFF	TGCGCCAGCAGCACCGACAGGTCCTCTAATGAAAAACTGTTTTTT